The clone carrying this T cell receptor (beta chain) was seen more than once but under ten times. Its specificity is not known. This sample is drawn from a study of T cell repertoires in cytomegalovirus infection. Background on the study: Well-studied HLA-B-restricted CMV epitopes were used in the study alongside recently identified HLA-C-restricted ones. It can be stated that public TCR beta signatures indicated CMV infection as well as a matching HLA type.

The CDR3 covers 14 residues. Germline V gene sequence: CDR1 MGHRA, CDR2 YSYEKL. Trimming shortened V by 0 bases and J by 9 bases, and 12 bases separated the two germline ends. TCRdb reprocessed the reads via MiXCR and lists one record per CDR3 protein. This table has 650,000 to 900,000 distinct CDR3 sequences, 30% to 35% appearing once. Study outcomes and limitations: The ex vivo response was dominated by HLA-C-restricted CMV-specific TCR beta clonotypes.

The receptor comes from a human donor in good health (CMV status not recorded). Some clones in this sample may be carry-over from other donors' samples. V usage is TRBV4-1 and J usage is TRBJ2-1; D remains ambiguous. The sequences come from cultured CD8+ T cells from PBMCs, collected from culture after CMV antigen stimulation. CDR3 nucleotide sequence: TGCGCCAGCAGCCAAGATCGTGTAATGGGTGAGCAGTTCTTC. Its protein is CASSQDRVMGEQFF.